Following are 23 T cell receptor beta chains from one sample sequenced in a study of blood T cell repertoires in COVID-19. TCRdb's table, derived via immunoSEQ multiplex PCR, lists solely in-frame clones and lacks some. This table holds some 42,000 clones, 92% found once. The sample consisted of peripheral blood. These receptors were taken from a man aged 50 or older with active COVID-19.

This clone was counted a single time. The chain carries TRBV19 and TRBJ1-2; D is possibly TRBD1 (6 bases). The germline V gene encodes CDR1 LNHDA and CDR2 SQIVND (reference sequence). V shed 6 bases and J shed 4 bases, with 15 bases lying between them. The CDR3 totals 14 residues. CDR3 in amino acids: CASRETGASYGYTF. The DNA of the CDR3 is TGTGCCAGTAGAGAGACAGGTGCCAGCTATGGCTACACCTTC.

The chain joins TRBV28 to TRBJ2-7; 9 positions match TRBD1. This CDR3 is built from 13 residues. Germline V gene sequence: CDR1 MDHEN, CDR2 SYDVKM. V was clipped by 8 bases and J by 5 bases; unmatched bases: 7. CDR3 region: CASRGQGPDEQYF. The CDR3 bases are TGTGCCAGCCGGGGACAGGGTCCCGACGAGCAGTACTTC. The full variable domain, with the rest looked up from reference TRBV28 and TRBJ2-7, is DVKVTQSSRYLVKRTGEKVFLECVQDMDHENMFWYRQDPGLGLRLIYFSYDVKMKEKGDIPEGYSVSREKKERFSLILESASTNQTSMYLCASRGQGPDEQYFGPGTRLTVT.

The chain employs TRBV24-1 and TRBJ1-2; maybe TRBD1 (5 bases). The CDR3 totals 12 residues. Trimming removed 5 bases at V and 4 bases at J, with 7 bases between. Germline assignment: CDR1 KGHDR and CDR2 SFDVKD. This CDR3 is CATSAGGYGYTF. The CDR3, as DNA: TGTGCCACCAGTGCGGGGGGCTATGGCTACACCTTC.

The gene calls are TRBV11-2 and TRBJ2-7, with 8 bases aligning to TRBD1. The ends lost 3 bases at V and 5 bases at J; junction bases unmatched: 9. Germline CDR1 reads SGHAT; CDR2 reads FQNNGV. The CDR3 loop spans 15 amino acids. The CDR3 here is CASSFRGLAYDEQYF. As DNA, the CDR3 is TGTGCCAGCAGCTTCAGGGGGCTAGCTTACGACGAGCAGTACTTC.

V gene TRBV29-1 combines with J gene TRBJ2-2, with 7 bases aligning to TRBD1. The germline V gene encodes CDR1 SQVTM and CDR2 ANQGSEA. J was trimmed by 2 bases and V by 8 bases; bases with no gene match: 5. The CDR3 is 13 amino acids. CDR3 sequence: CSYRQGNTGELFF. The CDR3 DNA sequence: TGCAGCTACAGACAGGGAAACACCGGGGAGCTGTTTTTT.

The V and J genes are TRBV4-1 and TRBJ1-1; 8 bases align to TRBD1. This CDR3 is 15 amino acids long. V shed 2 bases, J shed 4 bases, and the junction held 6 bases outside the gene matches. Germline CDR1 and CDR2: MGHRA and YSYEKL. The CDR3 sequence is CASSQPDRGGTEAFF. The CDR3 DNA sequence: TGCGCCAGCAGCCAACCTGACAGGGGTGGCACTGAAGCTTTCTTT.

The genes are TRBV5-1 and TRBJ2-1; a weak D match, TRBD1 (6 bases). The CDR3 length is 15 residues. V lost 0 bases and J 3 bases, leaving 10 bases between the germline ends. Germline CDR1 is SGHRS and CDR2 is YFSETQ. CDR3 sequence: CASSLEGGNYNEQFF. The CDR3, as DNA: TGCGCCAGCAGCTTGGAAGGGGGAAACTACAATGAGCAGTTCTTC.

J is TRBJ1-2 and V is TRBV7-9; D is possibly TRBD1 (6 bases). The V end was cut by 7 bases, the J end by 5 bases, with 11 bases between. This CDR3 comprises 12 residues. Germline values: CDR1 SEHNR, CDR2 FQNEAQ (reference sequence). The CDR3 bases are TGTGCCAGCACCACAGGGATGTATGGCTACACCTTC. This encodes CASTTGMYGYTF. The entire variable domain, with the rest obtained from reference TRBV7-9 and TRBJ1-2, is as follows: DTGVSQNPRHKITKRGQNVTFRCDPISEHNRLYWYRQTLGQGPEFLTYFQNEAQLEKSRLLSDRFSAERPKGSFSTLEIQRTEQGDSAMYLCASTTGMYGYTFGSGTRLTVV.

In DNA form, the CDR3 reads TGTGCCAGCTCACCAATTACTAGCGGAAACAATGAGCAGTTCTTC. It specifies CASSPITSGNNEQFF. The rearrangement uses TRBV18 and TRBJ2-1, with TRBD2 matching 8 bases. Germline V lookup: CDR1 KGHSH, CDR2 LQKENI. CDR3 length: 15 amino acids. J gave up 5 bases and V 2 bases, and 5 bases lay outside the gene matches.

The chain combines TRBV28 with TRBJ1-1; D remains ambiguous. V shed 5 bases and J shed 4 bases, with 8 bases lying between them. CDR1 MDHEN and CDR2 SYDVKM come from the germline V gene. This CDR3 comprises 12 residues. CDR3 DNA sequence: TGTGCCAGCAGTACCCGGGTCACTGAAGCTTTCTTT. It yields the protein CASSTRVTEAFF.

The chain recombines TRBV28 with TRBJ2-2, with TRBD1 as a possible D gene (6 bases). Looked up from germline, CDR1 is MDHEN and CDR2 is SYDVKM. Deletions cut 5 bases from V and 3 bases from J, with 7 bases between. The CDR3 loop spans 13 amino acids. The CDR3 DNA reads TGTGCCAGCAGTCCAGGGGACACCGGGGAGCTGTTTTTT. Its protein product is CASSPGDTGELFF.

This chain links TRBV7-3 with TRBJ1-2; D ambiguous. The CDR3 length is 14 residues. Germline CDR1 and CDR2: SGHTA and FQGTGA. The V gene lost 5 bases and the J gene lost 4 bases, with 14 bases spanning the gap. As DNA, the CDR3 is TGTGCCAGCAGCCTTCTTGTTTCCCCCTATGGCTACACCTTC. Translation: CASSLLVSPYGYTF.

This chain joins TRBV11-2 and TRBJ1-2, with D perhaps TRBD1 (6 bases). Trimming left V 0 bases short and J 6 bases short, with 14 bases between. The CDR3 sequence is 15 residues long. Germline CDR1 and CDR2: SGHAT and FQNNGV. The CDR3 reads CASSLELTGSNGYTF. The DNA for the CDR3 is TGTGCCAGCAGCTTAGAACTCACAGGGTCGAATGGCTACACCTTC.

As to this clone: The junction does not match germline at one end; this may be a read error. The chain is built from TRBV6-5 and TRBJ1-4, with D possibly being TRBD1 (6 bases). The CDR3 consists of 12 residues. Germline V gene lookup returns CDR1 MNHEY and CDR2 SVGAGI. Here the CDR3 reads CHLSGGHEKLFF. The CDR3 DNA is TGCCACCTATCGGGGGGCCATGAAAAACTGTTTTTT.

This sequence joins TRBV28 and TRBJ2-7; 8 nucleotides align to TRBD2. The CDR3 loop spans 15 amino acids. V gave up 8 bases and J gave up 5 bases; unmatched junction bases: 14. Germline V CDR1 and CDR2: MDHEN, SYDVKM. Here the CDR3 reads CASVPGLVLSHEQYF. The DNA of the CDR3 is TGTGCCAGCGTACCGGGACTAGTTCTTTCGCACGAGCAGTACTTC.

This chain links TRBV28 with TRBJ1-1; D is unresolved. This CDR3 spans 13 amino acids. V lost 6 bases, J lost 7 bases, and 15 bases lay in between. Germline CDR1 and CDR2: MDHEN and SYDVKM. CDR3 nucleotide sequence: TGTGCCAGCAGCCTAAGAGGTCACCATGAAGCTTTCTTT. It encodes CASSLRGHHEAFF.

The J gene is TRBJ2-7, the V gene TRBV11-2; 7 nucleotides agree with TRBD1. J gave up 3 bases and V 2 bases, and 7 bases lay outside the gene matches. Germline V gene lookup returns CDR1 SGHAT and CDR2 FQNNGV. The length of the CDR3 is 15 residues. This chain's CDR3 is CASSLSTRGFYEQYF. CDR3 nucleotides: TGTGCCAGCAGCTTAAGTACCAGGGGGTTCTACGAGCAGTACTTC. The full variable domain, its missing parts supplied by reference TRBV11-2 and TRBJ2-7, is EAGVAQSPRYKIIEKRQSVAFWCNPISGHATLYWYQQILGQGPKLLIQFQNNGVVDDSQLPKDRFSAERLKGVDSTLKIQPAKLEDSAVYLCASSLSTRGFYEQYFGPGTRLTVT.

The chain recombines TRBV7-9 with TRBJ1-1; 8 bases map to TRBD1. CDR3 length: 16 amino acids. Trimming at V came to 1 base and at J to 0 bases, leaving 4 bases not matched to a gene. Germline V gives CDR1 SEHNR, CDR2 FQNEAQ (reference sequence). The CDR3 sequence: CASSLETGGMNTEAFF. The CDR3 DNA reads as TGTGCCAGCAGCTTAGAAACAGGGGGAATGAACACTGAAGCTTTCTTT.

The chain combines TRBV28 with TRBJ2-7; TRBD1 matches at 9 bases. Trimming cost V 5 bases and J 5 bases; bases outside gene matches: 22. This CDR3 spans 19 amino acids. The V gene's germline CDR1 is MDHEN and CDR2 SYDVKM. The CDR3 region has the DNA TGTGCCAGCAGTCATATCAACATTAGAACCCGGGACAGGGATCACGAGCAGTACTTC. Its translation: CASSHINIRTRDRDHEQYF.

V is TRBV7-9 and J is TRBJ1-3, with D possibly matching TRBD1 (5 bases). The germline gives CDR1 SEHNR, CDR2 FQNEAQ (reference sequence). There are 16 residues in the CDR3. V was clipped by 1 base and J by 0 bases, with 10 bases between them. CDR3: CASSLGQGFSGNTIYF. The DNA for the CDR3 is TGTGCCAGCAGCTTAGGTCAGGGATTCTCTGGAAACACCATATATTTT.

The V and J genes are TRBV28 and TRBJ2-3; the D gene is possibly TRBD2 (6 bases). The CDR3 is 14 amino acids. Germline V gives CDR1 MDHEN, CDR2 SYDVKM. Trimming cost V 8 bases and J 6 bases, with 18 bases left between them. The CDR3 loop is CASLQALAMDTQYF. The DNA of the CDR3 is TGTGCCAGCCTTCAGGCCCTAGCGATGGATACGCAGTATTTT.

The CDR3 DNA reads TGTGCCAGCAGCCGAGACGGCCAGGGAAGGGAGACCCAGTACTTC. Its translation: CASSRDGQGRETQYF. This chain connects TRBV9 to TRBJ2-5; maybe TRBD1 (5 bases). This CDR3 comprises 15 residues. CDR1 and CDR2 (germline): SGDLS, YYNGEE. The ends were cut back, 4 bases at V and 5 bases at J, with 18 bases in the middle.

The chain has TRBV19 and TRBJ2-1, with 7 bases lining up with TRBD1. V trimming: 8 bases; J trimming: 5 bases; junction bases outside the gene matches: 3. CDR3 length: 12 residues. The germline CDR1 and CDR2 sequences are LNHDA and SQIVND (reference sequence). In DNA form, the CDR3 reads TGTGCCAGTGGGGGACAGAACAATGAGCAGTTCTTC. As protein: CASGGQNNEQFF.